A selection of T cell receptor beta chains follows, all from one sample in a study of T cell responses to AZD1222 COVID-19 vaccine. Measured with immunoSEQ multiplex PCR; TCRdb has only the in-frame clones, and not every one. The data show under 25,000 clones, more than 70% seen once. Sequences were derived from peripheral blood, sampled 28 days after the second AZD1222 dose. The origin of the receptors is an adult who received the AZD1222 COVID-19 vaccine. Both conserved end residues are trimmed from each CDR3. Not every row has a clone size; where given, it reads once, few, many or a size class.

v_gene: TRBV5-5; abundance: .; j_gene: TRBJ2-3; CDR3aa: ASSLAYQFGTDTQY
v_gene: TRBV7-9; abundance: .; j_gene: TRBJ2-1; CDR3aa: ASRVGRTSYNEQF
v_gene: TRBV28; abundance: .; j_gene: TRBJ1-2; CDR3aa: ASSGNGYT
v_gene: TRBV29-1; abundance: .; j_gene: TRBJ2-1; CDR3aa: SVSGKGNEQF
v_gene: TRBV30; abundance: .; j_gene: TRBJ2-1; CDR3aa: AWSHGGGSYNEQF
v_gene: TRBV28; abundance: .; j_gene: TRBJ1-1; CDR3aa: ASSPDRKAF
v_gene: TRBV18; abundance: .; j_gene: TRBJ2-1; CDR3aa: ASSQSLDEQF
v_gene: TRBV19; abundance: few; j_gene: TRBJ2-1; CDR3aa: ASRRVGYNEQF
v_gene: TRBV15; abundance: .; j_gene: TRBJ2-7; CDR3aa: ATSRDKASGVEQY
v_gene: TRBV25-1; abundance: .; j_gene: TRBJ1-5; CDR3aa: ASSEWGGQPQH
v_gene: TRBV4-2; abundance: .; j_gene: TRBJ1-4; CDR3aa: ASSRGTANEKLF
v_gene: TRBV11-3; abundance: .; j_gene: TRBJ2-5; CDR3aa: ASSVQGAAGSETQY
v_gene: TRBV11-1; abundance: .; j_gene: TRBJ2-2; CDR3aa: ASSPWGVESGELF
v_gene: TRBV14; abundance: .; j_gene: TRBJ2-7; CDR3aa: ASSQDLEGEQY
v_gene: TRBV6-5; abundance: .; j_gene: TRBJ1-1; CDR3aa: ASSYWGQGNTEAF
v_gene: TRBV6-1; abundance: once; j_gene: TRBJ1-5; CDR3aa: ASSGGQGRISNQPQH
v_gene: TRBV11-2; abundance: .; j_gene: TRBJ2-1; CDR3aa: ASSLEAGGTYNEQF
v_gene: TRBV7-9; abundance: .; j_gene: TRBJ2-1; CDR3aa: ASSLTSGGYNEQF
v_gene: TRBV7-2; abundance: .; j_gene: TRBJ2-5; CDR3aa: ASSSPRGQKETQY
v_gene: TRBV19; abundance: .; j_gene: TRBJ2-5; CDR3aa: ASSRIGTVGETQY
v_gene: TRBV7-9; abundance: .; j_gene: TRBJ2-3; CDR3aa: ASEVGQGPSTDTQY
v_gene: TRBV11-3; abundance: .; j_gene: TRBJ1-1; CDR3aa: ASRGRDTEAF
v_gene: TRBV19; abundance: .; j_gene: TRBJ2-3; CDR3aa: ASSIGRGTDTQY
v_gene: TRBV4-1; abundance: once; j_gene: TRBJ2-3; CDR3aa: ASSPRLVGTDTQY
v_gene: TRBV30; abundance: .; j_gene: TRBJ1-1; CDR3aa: ACNPPLNTEAF
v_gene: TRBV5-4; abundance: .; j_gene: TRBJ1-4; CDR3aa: ASSLWDGNEKLF
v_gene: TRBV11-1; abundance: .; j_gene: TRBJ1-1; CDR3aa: ASSLPGLNTEAF
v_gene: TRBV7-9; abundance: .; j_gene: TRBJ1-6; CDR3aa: ASSLGGGNNSPLH
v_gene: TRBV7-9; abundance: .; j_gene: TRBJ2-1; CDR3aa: ASSPFGSRNEQF
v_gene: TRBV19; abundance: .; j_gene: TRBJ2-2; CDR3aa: ASSISVATNTGELF
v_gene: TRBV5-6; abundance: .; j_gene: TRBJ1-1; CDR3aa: ASSLKLHPGRAEAF
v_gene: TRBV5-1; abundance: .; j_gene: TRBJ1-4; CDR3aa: ASMTGGDNEKLF
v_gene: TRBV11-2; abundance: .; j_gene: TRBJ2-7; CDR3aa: ASSDMGAWREQY
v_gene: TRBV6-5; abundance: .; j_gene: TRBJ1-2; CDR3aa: ASRGDIYGYT
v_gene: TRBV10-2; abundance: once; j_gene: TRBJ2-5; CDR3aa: ATSTVGETQY
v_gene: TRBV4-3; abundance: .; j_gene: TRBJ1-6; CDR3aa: ASSQNRGGDSPLH
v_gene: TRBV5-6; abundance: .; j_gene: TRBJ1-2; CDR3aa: ASSRQSSNYGYT
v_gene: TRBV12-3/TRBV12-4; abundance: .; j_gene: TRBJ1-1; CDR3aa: ASSPGQGEAF
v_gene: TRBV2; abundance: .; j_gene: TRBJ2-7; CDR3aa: ASSLGYEQY
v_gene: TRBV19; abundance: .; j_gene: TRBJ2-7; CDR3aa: ASSNRDTGLDEQY
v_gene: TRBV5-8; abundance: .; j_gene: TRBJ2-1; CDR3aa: ASSLERSSGRLSYNEQF
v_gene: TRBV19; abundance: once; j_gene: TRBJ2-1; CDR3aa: ASQSGSPYNEQF
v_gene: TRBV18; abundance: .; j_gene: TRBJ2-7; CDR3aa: ASSPPGLAGGNSYEQY
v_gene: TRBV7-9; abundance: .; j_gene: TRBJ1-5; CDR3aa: ASNTREGQPQH
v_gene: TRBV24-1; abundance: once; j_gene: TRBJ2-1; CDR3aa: ATRGRGESYNEQF
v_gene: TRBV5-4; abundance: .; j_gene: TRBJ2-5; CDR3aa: ASSLGQTETQY
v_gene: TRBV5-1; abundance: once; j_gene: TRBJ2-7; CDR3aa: ASSLAVLGSEQY
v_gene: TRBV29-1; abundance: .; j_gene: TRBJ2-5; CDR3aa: SVDRPGKIQETQY
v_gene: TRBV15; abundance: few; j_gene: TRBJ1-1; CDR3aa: ATSRNRDREAF